The T cell receptor (beta chain) under discussion was sequenced for a study of STAT5B mutations in CD4+ large granular lymphocyte leukemia. The wider study: Among healthy donors, a particular HLA allele went with more CDR3 'QG' motifs.

Measured with immunoSEQ multiplex PCR; TCRdb has only the in-frame clones, and not every one. The profile shows tens of thousands of clones, less than 85% of them singletons. Germline assignment: CDR1 SGHAT and CDR2 FQNNGV. The V end lost 5 bases, the J end lost 7 bases, and 11 bases lay between the germline ends. The CDR3 has 12 residues. General study points: Data were not HLA-matched across samples. CD4-sorted patient repertoires seemed more clonal than healthy CD4+ repertoires.

About this clone itself: Its antigen is as yet unknown.

Input material: CD4+ T cells from blood buffy coats. The source is a human donor in good health. This rearrangement joins TRBV11-2 to TRBJ2-5, with a weak D call TRBD1 (7 bases). CDR3: CASSPEGATQYF. In DNA, the CDR3 is TGTGCCAGCAGCCCGGAGGGGGCGACCCAGTACTTC. Using reference TRBV11-2 and TRBJ2-5 for the parts outside the CDR3, the full variable domain is EAGVAQSPRYKIIEKRQSVAFWCNPISGHATLYWYQQILGQGPKLLIQFQNNGVVDDSQLPKDRFSAERLKGVDSTLKIQPAKLEDSAVYLCASSPEGATQYFGPGTRLLVL.